The 26 T cell receptor beta chains below all came from one sample that was sequenced in a study of long-term antiretroviral therapy in people with HIV. The assay, immunoSEQ v3.0, was run at survey level. Profiling relied on immunoSEQ multiplex PCR, and the TCRdb table lists in-frame clones only, not all of them. The sample lists some 21,000 clones, 76% occurring once. Sample: unsorted PBMCs, taken around 21 months before starting antiretroviral therapy. These TCRs come from a woman aged 40 to 50 with HIV.

The genes are TRBV9 and TRBJ1-4, with D maybe TRBD1 (5 bases). The CDR3 has 17 residues. The germline gives CDR1 SGDLS, CDR2 YYNGEE. Trimming removed 0 bases at V and 7 bases at J, with 19 bases between. CDR3 amino acids: CASSVGGEGPGSEKLFF. The CDR3 bases are TGTGCCAGCAGCGTAGGAGGGGAGGGCCCCGGGAGTGAAAAACTGTTTTTT.

This rearrangement joins TRBV19 to TRBJ1-3; TRBD1 matches 9 bases. The CDR3 length is 18 residues. With V trimmed by 3 bases and J by 0 bases, 9 bases remained unmatched. CDR1 LNHDA and CDR2 SQIVND come from the germline V gene (reference sequence). In nucleotides, the CDR3 is TGTGCCAGTAGTATCCTGGGACAGGGTATTCTCTCTGGAAACACCATATATTTT. This codes for CASSILGQGILSGNTIYF.

The chain employs TRBV27 and TRBJ2-7, with 13 bases fitting TRBD2. This CDR3 is 18 amino acids long. Germline V CDR1 and CDR2: MNHEY, SMNVEV (reference sequence). J gave up 0 bases and V 4 bases, and 9 bases lay outside the gene matches. CDR3 in amino acids: CASSSSGLAGPLSYEQYF. CDR3 coding DNA: TGTGCCAGCAGTTCGTCGGGACTAGCGGGGCCACTCTCCTACGAGCAGTACTTC.

This clone turned up a few times. The chain is built from TRBV5-8 and TRBJ2-3; TRBD1 is a possible D gene (5 bases). CDR1 is SGHTS, CDR2 YDEGEE, per germline. The CDR3 is 12 amino acids. The V and J ends lost 1 base and 6 bases respectively, with 6 bases between them. The CDR3 sequence: CASSLSGDTQYF. DNA for the CDR3: TGTGCCAGCAGCTTGTCAGGGGATACGCAGTATTTT.

The chain combines TRBV7-9 with TRBJ2-5, with unresolved D. Trimming stripped 5 bases from V and 5 bases from J, with 15 bases between. Germline V gene data show CDR1 as SEHNR and CDR2 as FQNEAQ (reference sequence). CDR3 length equals 14 residues. This chain's CDR3 is CASSPDASGETQYF. CDR3 bases: TGTGCCAGCAGCCCGGACGCCTCCGGGGAGACCCAGTACTTC.

V is TRBV7-9 and J is TRBJ2-1, with 10 bases aligning to TRBD2. Germline CDR1 is SEHNR and CDR2 is FQNEAQ (reference sequence). After removal of 7 bases from V and 2 bases from J, the junction contained 5 bases not matched to a gene. This CDR3 is built from 15 residues. The CDR3 reads CASTLLAGTYNEQFF. CDR3 in DNA: TGTGCCAGCACCCTACTAGCGGGAACCTACAATGAGCAGTTCTTC. Drawing the rest from reference TRBV7-9 and TRBJ2-1, the complete variable domain is DTGVSQNPRHKITKRGQNVTFRCDPISEHNRLYWYRQTLGQGPEFLTYFQNEAQLEKSRLLSDRFSAERPKGSFSTLEIQRTEQGDSAMYLCASTLLAGTYNEQFFGPGTRLTVL.

V is TRBV6-6 and J is TRBJ1-1; D is ambiguous. V gave up 4 bases and J gave up 5 bases, with 20 bases separating them. The CDR3 contains 16 residues. Germline CDR1 reads MNHNY; CDR2 reads SVGAGI (reference sequence). CDR3 DNA: TGTGCCAGCAGTTCCAGGACGGCTATGAGGAATACTGAAGCTTTCTTT. It codes for CASSSRTAMRNTEAFF.

The gene calls are TRBV18 and TRBJ1-2, with 7 bases matching TRBD1. Germline trimming cut 2 bases from V and 3 bases from J; bases unmatched to any gene: 3. The CDR3 contains 14 residues. Germline V gene data show CDR1 as KGHSH and CDR2 as LQKENI. The CDR3 nucleotides read TGTGCCAGCTCACCAGGACAGGATTACTATGGCTACACCTTC. It codes for CASSPGQDYYGYTF.

The J gene is TRBJ2-1, the V gene TRBV18; perhaps TRBD2 as D (6 bases). V was pared by 0 bases and J by 3 bases, with 9 bases between. The germline CDR1 and CDR2 sequences are KGHSH and LQKENI. CDR3 length: 15 amino acids. CDR3 nucleotides: TGTGCCAGCTCACCACCGGCGGGATACTACAATGAGCAGTTCTTC. Residues: CASSPPAGYYNEQFF.

The chain employs TRBV12-5 and TRBJ1-4; D possibly corresponds to TRBD1 (5 bases). The CDR3 consists of 16 residues. Germline CDR1 and CDR2: LGHNT and FRNRAP. V shed 2 bases and J shed 5 bases, with 15 bases lying between them. The CDR3 DNA sequence: TGTGCTAGTGGTTTGATGTTGTCAGGGCAGAATGAAAAACTGTTTTTT. Translated, it gives CASGLMLSGQNEKLFF.

This chain uses TRBV4-1 with TRBJ2-1; TRBD2 might be the D (5 bases). CDR1 MGHRA and CDR2 YSYEKL come from the germline V gene. The CDR3 contains 12 residues. V lost 8 bases and J 5 bases, leaving 10 bases between the germline ends. In nucleotides, the CDR3 is TGCGCCAGCCTAGCTAGGAACAATGAGCAGTTCTTC. Amino acid sequence: CASLARNNEQFF.

This clone was detected only a few times. V usage is TRBV2 and J usage is TRBJ2-7; tentatively, D is TRBD2 (5 bases). V shed 5 bases and J shed 3 bases, with 11 bases lying between them. CDR1 SNHLY and CDR2 FYNNEI come from the germline V gene. This CDR3 region has 13 residues. The CDR3 DNA is TGTGCCAGCAGTATTAGCGAAAGCTACGAGCAGTACTTC. Encoded protein: CASSISESYEQYF.

This clone has a handful of counts. The chain uses TRBV12-5 and TRBJ2-5, with 12 nucleotides matching TRBD2. The trim removed 6 bases at V and 7 bases at J, leaving 3 bases unmatched. This CDR3 spans 13 amino acids. CDR1 and CDR2 from the germline V gene are LGHNT and FRNRAP. CDR3 sequence reads: CASGTSGSGTQYF. The CDR3 nucleotides read TGTGCTAGTGGGACTAGCGGGAGTGGGACCCAGTACTTC.

V gene TRBV27 combines with J gene TRBJ1-5; D might be TRBD1 (5 bases). Germline V gene lookup returns CDR1 MNHEY and CDR2 SMNVEV (reference sequence). The CDR3 runs to 13 residues. V was pared by 8 bases and J by 3 bases, with 11 bases between. CDR3 region: CASAGVANQPQHF. CDR3 DNA sequence: TGTGCCAGCGCGGGGGTGGCCAATCAGCCCCAGCATTTT.

In this sample, this clone turned up a few times. V is TRBV7-9 and J is TRBJ1-5; 8 bases map to TRBD1. The CDR3 is made up of 15 amino acids. Trimming at V came to 6 bases and at J to 4 bases, leaving 8 bases not matched to a gene. From germline, CDR1 is SEHNR and CDR2 FQNEAQ (reference sequence). CDR3 nucleotide sequence: TGTGCCAGCAGTCAGGGGACAGGAGTTAATCAGCCCCAGCATTTT. Protein sequence: CASSQGTGVNQPQHF.

This chain links TRBV5-1 with TRBJ2-3; either TRBD1 or TRBD2 may fit D (6 bases each). Germline assignment: CDR1 SGHRS and CDR2 YFSETQ. The CDR3 has 14 residues. V dropped 0 bases and J dropped 5 bases, with 10 bases sitting between them. This CDR3 reads CASSLEGGEDTQYF. The CDR3 DNA is TGCGCCAGCAGCTTGGAGGGGGGTGAAGATACGCAGTATTTT. Complete variable domain (other parts from reference TRBV5-1 and TRBJ2-3): KAGVTQTPRYLIKTRGQQVTLSCSPISGHRSVSWYQQTPGQGLQFLFEYFSETQRNKGNFPGRFSGRQFSNSRSEMNVSTLELGDSALYLCASSLEGGEDTQYFGPGTRLTVL.

The chain employs TRBV6-9 and TRBJ1-3; D gene ambiguous. Deletions cut 0 bases from V and 0 bases from J, with 21 bases between. In germline, CDR1 is MNHGY, CDR2 SVAAGI. This CDR3 has 20 amino acids. DNA of the CDR3: TGTGCCAGCAGTTATTCTTTGTCGAGTGACGGACGCAACTCTGGAAACACCATATATTTT. Protein sequence: CASSYSLSSDGRNSGNTIYF.

This chain links TRBV11-1 with TRBJ2-3, with 8 bases that match TRBD2. The length of the CDR3 is 15 residues. Germline V lookup: CDR1 SGHAT, CDR2 FQDESV (reference sequence). Unmatched junction bases numbered 7, after V lost 2 bases and J lost 6 bases. CDR3 sequence: CASSLRLAPGDTQYF. The CDR3 DNA is TGTGCCAGCAGCTTAAGACTAGCGCCAGGGGATACGCAGTATTTT.

This sequence joins TRBV6-1 and TRBJ2-7, with a tentative D call TRBD1 (6 bases). V lost 0 bases, J lost 3 bases, and 15 bases lay in between. CDR3 length: 16 amino acids. Germline CDR1 and CDR2: MNHNS and SASEGT. The CDR3 spells CASSEARRQAGYEQYF. The CDR3 DNA is TGTGCCAGCAGTGAAGCGAGGAGACAGGCGGGCTACGAGCAGTACTTC.

The genes are TRBV27 and TRBJ2-1; D gene ambiguous. With 0 bases removed from V and 6 bases from J, the gap between germline ends came to 6 bases. The CDR3 contains 13 residues. Germline CDR1 MNHEY, CDR2 SMNVEV (reference sequence). CDR3 region: CASSLSVLNEQFF. Written as DNA, the CDR3 is TGTGCCAGCAGTTTATCGGTACTCAATGAGCAGTTCTTC.

This chain uses TRBV10-1 with TRBJ1-1; TRBD1 is a possible D gene (5 bases). The germline V gene encodes CDR1 WNHNN and CDR2 SYGVQD (reference sequence). Trimming took 4 bases from V and 6 from J, leaving 12 bases between them. This CDR3 spans 13 amino acids. The CDR3 spells CASSGAGQAEAFF. The CDR3 nucleotides are TGCGCCAGCAGTGGGGCAGGGCAGGCTGAAGCTTTCTTT.

This sequence joins TRBV7-2 and TRBJ1-5; D not resolved. The CDR3 is 13 residues long. V gave up 1 base and J gave up 7 bases, with 8 bases separating them. CDR1 and CDR2 from the germline V gene are SGHTA and FQGNSA. The CDR3 region has the DNA TGTGCCAGCAGCTTAGAGAGGGAACAGCCCCAGCATTTT. As protein: CASSLEREQPQHF.

The chain is built from TRBV29-1 and TRBJ2-3; no definite D call. The germline V and J ends were trimmed by 4 bases and 0 bases, with 5 bases remaining between them. The CDR3 is 12 residues long. Per germline, CDR1 SQVTM and CDR2 ANQGSEA. The DNA of the CDR3 is TGCAGCGTTGCGACCAGCACAGATACGCAGTATTTT. Amino acids: CSVATSTDTQYF.

The chain uses TRBV7-2 and TRBJ1-5, with 9 nucleotides matching TRBD1. Germline values: CDR1 SGHTA, CDR2 FQGNSA. The ends lost 3 bases at V and 4 bases at J; junction bases unmatched: 4. The CDR3 is 15 residues long. The CDR3 DNA sequence: TGTGCCAGCAGCTTGGAAGGGACAGGGAATCAGCCCCAGCATTTT. Translating gives CASSLEGTGNQPQHF.

This chain joins TRBV6-5 and TRBJ1-5; D gene unclear. Germline CDR1 MNHEY, CDR2 SVGAGI. CDR3 length equals 13 residues. V lost 6 bases, J lost 2 bases, and 8 bases lay in between. Here the CDR3 reads CASRPRRNQPQHF. As DNA, the CDR3 is TGTGCCAGCAGACCAAGACGCAATCAGCCCCAGCATTTT.

The chain carries TRBV4-2 and TRBJ2-3; a weak D match, TRBD1 (6 bases). Germline CDR1 is LGHNA and CDR2 is YNFKEQ. The CDR3 loop spans 13 amino acids. Trimming removed 4 bases at V and 1 base at J, with 6 bases between. This chain's CDR3 is CASSPGGTDTQYF. The CDR3 bases are TGTGCCAGCAGCCCAGGGGGCACAGATACGCAGTATTTT.